A single sample is the source of the 14 T cell receptor beta chains below, sequenced in a study of blood T cell repertoires in COVID-19. Libraries were prepared by immunoSEQ multiplex PCR; TCRdb keeps only in-frame clonotypes and omits some of them. This table holds roughly 86,000 clones, 70% to 90% found once. Sequencing was performed on peripheral blood. Source of these receptors: a woman of 80 years or more with COVID-19, enrolled during active disease.

Concerning this clone itself: Other DNA sequences in this sample translate to the same CDR3. This chain uses TRBV5-1 with TRBJ1-1; 9 positions agree with TRBD1. V shed 2 bases and J 5 bases; nucleotides not matched to a gene: 4. The germline CDR1 and CDR2 sequences are SGHRS and YFSETQ. The CDR3 contains 14 residues. This CDR3 is CASSLGTGRTEAFF. The CDR3, as DNA: TGCGCCAGCAGCTTAGGGACAGGGCGGACTGAAGCTTTCTTT. The variable domain in full, with the rest retrieved from reference TRBV5-1 and TRBJ1-1, is KAGVTQTPRYLIKTRGQQVTLSCSPISGHRSVSWYQQTPGQGLQFLFEYFSETQRNKGNFPGRFSGRQFSNSRSEMNVSTLELGDSALYLCASSLGTGRTEAFFGQGTRLTVV.

The chain combines TRBV10-3 with TRBJ2-7; 10 bases are a match to TRBD1. J lost 12 bases, V lost 6 bases, and 14 bases had no gene match. This CDR3 region has 14 residues. Germline CDR1 is ENHRY and CDR2 is SYGVKD. The CDR3 reads CAISFGGQGSIVYF. The CDR3 bases are TGTGCCATCAGCTTCGGGGGACAGGGGAGCATTGTGTACTTC.

CDR3 nucleotides: TGCGCCAGCAGCTTGCTACAGGGGGCGGGAGAGCAGTACTTC. It yields the protein CASSLLQGAGEQYF. The chain recombines TRBV5-1 with TRBJ2-7; TRBD1 matches 9 bases. The CDR3 spans 14 residues. Germline loops: CDR1 SGHRS, CDR2 YFSETQ. V lost 1 base, J lost 7 bases, and 6 bases stayed unmatched.

The rearrangement uses TRBV9 and TRBJ2-1, with D possibly being TRBD2 (5 bases). CDR1 and CDR2 from the germline V gene are SGDLS and YYNGEE. This CDR3 region has 16 residues. Trimming took 0 bases from V and 0 from J, leaving 10 bases between them. In DNA form, the CDR3 reads TGTGCCAGCAGCGTAGGAGGACTCAGCTCCTACAATGAGCAGTTCTTC. Amino acid sequence: CASSVGGLSSYNEQFF.

This chain joins TRBV5-1 and TRBJ2-7; tentatively, D is TRBD1 (6 bases). The germline V and J ends were trimmed by 3 bases and 3 bases, with 16 bases remaining between them. CDR3 length: 15 amino acids. Germline lookup yields CDR1 SGHRS and CDR2 YFSETQ. CDR3 DNA: TGCGCCAGCAGCTCCGCGCCAGGGGCCGACTACGAGCAGTACTTC. Translated: CASSSAPGADYEQYF. The complete variable domain, with remaining parts taken from reference TRBV5-1 and TRBJ2-7, reads KAGVTQTPRYLIKTRGQQVTLSCSPISGHRSVSWYQQTPGQGLQFLFEYFSETQRNKGNFPGRFSGRQFSNSRSEMNVSTLELGDSALYLCASSSAPGADYEQYFGPGTRLTVT.

This rearrangement joins TRBV15 to TRBJ2-2; TRBD2 matches 13 bases. V shed 6 bases and J 6 bases; nucleotides not matched to a gene: 1. Germline values: CDR1 LNHNV, CDR2 YYDKDF (reference sequence). The CDR3 contains 14 residues. The CDR3 loop is CATRGLAGAGELFF. The CDR3 bases are TGTGCCACCAGAGGACTAGCGGGAGCCGGGGAGCTGTTTTTT. The whole variable domain, filled in from reference TRBV15 and TRBJ2-2, reads DAMVIQNPRYQVTQFGKPVTLSCSQTLNHNVMYWYQQKSSQAPKLLFHYYDKDFNNEADTPDNFQSRRPNTSFCFLDIRSPGLGDTAMYLCATRGLAGAGELFFGEGSRLTVL.

This clone was detected only once. The chain is built from TRBV7-9 and TRBJ1-1; 10 nucleotides line up with TRBD1. The CDR3 length is 17 residues. The junction had 16 bases not matched to a gene; V was cut back by 6 bases and J by 6 bases. Germline V gene data show CDR1 as SEHNR and CDR2 as FQNEAQ (reference sequence). CDR3 amino acids: CASSRTGQGVAGAEAFF. Here the CDR3 DNA reads TGTGCCAGCAGTCGGACCGGACAGGGGGTGGCGGGAGCTGAAGCTTTCTTT.

The chain links TRBV15 to TRBJ2-5; a possible D gene is TRBD2 (6 bases). Germline V gene data show CDR1 as LNHNV and CDR2 as YYDKDF (reference sequence). The CDR3 has 16 amino acids. Trimming took 1 base from V and 3 from J, leaving 15 bases between them. The CDR3 loop is CATSRGSPGGEETQYF. CDR3 nucleotides: TGTGCCACCAGCAGAGGGTCGCCCGGGGGAGAAGAGACCCAGTACTTC.

The rearrangement joins TRBV6-2 or TRBV6-3 to TRBJ2-5, with TRBD2 identical over 7 bases. Germline lookup yields CDR1 MNHEY and CDR2 SVGEGT. J gave up 5 bases and V 0 bases, and 9 bases lay outside the gene matches. This CDR3 is built from 16 residues. CDR3 residues: CASSYSTSGMRETQYF. As DNA, the CDR3 is TGTGCCAGCAGTTACTCGACCAGCGGGATGAGGGAGACCCAGTACTTC.

The chain links TRBV19 to TRBJ1-2; 7 bases are a match to TRBD1. CDR1 and CDR2 from the germline V gene are LNHDA and SQIVND (reference sequence). The CDR3 is 15 amino acids. Trimming cost V 1 base and J 4 bases; bases outside gene matches: 6. The CDR3 nucleotides read TGTGCCAGTAGTATAGTTGACAGGGAAATCTATGGCTACACCTTC. Amino acid sequence: CASSIVDREIYGYTF.

The J gene is TRBJ1-2, the V gene TRBV6-5, with 7 bases identical to TRBD1. With V trimmed by 7 bases and J by 4 bases, 9 bases remained unmatched. CDR1 and CDR2 (germline): MNHEY, SVGAGI. This CDR3 has 14 residues. This CDR3 is CASTRDSDFYGYTF. CDR3 DNA sequence: TGTGCCAGCACCCGGGACAGCGACTTCTATGGCTACACCTTC.

The V and J genes are TRBV4-1 and TRBJ2-5; D gene unclear. CDR1 and CDR2 (germline): MGHRA, YSYEKL. The CDR3 has 12 residues. With 0 bases removed from V and 6 bases from J, the gap between germline ends came to 5 bases. The DNA of the CDR3 is TGCGCCAGCAGCCAAGATAGCCAGACCCAGTACTTC. Translating it yields CASSQDSQTQYF.

This chain connects TRBV5-1 to TRBJ2-1; D gene uncertain. Trimming took off 5 bases at V and 0 bases at J, with 9 bases between the two ends. The CDR3 covers 14 residues. Germline V CDR1 and CDR2: SGHRS, YFSETQ. The DNA for the CDR3 is TGCGCCAGCAGAGTATCAGGCTCCTACAATGAGCAGTTCTTC. Its translation: CASRVSGSYNEQFF.

This chain links TRBV11-1 with TRBJ2-1, with D possibly being TRBD2 (6 bases). The CDR3 covers 14 residues. Germline V gene lookup returns CDR1 SGHAT and CDR2 FQDESV (reference sequence). The V and J ends lost 3 bases and 4 bases respectively, with 10 bases between them. This chain's CDR3 is CASSLRDWYNEQFF. The CDR3 nucleotides are TGTGCCAGCAGCTTGAGGGACTGGTACAATGAGCAGTTCTTC.